These T cell receptor beta chains were read from a single sample in a study of OX40 agonist ivuxolimab in advanced cancers. The method was immunoSEQ multiplex PCR; TCRdb's version includes in-frame clones alone and lacks a portion of them. The sample consists of tens of thousands of clones, 85% to 90% of them appearing once. Sequenced material: CD4+ or CD8+ T cells sorted from blood, taken in a trial of the OX40 agonist ivuxolimab. All receptors come from an adult with an advanced solid tumor such as melanoma, head and neck, liver or kidney cancer. Both conserved end residues are trimmed from each CDR3.

>TRBJ2-2|TRBV2
ASRAELIPNTGELF
>TRBJ1-6|TRBV7-9
ASRGTANSPLH
>TRBJ2-5|TRBV4-1
ASSKTSGRPQETQY
>TRBJ1-2|TRBV28
ASSLSSRNYGYT
>TRBJ2-7|TRBV5-5
ASSYRGGEQY
>TRBJ2-3|TRBV12-1
ASSFRPSRTTDTQY
>TRBJ2-5|TRBV15
ATSGSKETQY
>TRBJ2-7|TRBV4-1
ASSWPRDICREQY
>TRBJ1-2|TRBV19
ASSISGDYGYT
>TRBJ2-7|TRBV7-6
ASSSFRGAGEQY
>TRBJ2-2|TRBV6-6
ASSRDRGVGTGELF
>TRBJ2-3|TRBV10-1
ASSPGRASTDTQY
>TRBJ2-5|TRBV25-1
ASSASPTGGETQY
>TRBJ1-1|TRBV7-9
ASSLAGTVNTEAF
>TRBJ2-7|TRBV10-1
ASLDRDIYEQY
>TRBJ2-7|TRBV28
ASRRQGNFYEQY
>TRBJ2-7|TRBV2
ASSPLVNTYEQY
>TRBJ1-1|TRBV18
ASSSAGAGGTEAF
>TRBJ2-1|TRBV30
AWSVWRADNEQF
>TRBJ1-5|TRBV6-1
ASSGEYSNQPQH
>TRBJ1-5|TRBV7-2
ASSPRGGFGNQPQH
>TRBJ1-1|TRBV2
ASIPRALNTEAF
>TRBJ1-4|TRBV27
ASSLRQNEKLF
>TRBJ1-6|TRBV7-2
ASSSRSQGQPLH
>TRBJ2-3|TRBV6-1
ASSGGDTSTDTQY